This T cell receptor (beta chain) was captured by sequencing in a study of CD8+CD57+ T cells in acquired aplastic anemia. Overall study findings and caveats: The CD8+ Simpson's diversity of patients and controls was not significantly different.

Genomic DNA constituted the template upon which TCR beta VDJ and CDR3 profiling was performed. TCRdb re-analysed the reads in MiXCR, keeping a single row per CDR3 protein. Here the sample spans under 350,000 distinct CDR3 sequences, 50% to 65% being singletons. This clonotype occurred many times. Its antigen is undetermined. The V end lost 7 bases, the J end lost 0 bases, and 22 bases lay between the germline ends. The CDR3 covers 18 residues. Before being chosen for sequencing, patients had shown CD8+CD57+ cell expansion by flow cytometry. The clonotype was recovered from a human donor with aplastic anemia. Material: sorted CD4+, CD8+, or CD8+CD57+ T cells (not recorded which) from PBMCs. The chain employs TRBV12-3 or TRBV12-4 and TRBJ2-1, with D possibly being TRBD1 (5 bases). The DNA of the CDR3 is TGTGCCAGCAAACCGTTGGGGCAGCCAAGGAGCTCCTACAATGAGCAGTTCTTC. It encodes CASKPLGQPRSSYNEQFF.